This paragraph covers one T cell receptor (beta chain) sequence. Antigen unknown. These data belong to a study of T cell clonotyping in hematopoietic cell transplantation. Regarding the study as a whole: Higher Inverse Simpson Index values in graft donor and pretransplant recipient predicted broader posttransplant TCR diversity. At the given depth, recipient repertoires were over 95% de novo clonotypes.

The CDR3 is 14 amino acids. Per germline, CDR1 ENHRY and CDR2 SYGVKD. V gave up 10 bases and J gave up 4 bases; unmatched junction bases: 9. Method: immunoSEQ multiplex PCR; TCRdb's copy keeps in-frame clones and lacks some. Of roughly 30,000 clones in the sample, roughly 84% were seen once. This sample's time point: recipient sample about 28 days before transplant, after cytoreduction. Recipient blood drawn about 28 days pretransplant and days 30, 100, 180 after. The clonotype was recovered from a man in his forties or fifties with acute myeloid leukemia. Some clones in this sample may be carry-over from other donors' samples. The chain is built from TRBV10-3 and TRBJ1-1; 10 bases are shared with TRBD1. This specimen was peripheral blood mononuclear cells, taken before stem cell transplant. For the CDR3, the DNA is TGTGCCACCCGACAGGGGGCAGAGGGCACTGAAGCTTTCTTT. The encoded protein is CATRQGAEGTEAFF.